These 27 T cell receptor beta chains were all obtained from the same sample, sequenced in a study of cytomegalovirus exposure and HLA in healthy donors. The PCR had 60 Vbeta and 13 Jbeta primers. Profiled with immunoSEQ multiplex PCR; TCRdb holds only in-frame clones, not every one. The sample has under 200,000 clones, roughly 84% seen once; the top ten hold about 0.39%. Sequenced input: PBMCs. All receptors come from a boy aged 2 to 10 in good health and CMV-seronegative.

The chain recombines TRBV5-1 with TRBJ1-2; 7 nucleotides match TRBD1. V was pared by 0 bases and J by 4 bases, with 6 bases of the junction left unmatched. CDR1 is SGHRS, CDR2 YFSETQ, per germline. This CDR3 is built from 15 residues. The CDR3 DNA follows: TGCGCCAGCAGCTTGGATAAGGGGGCGGGCTATGGCTACACCTTC. This gives the protein CASSLDKGAGYGYTF.

About this clone: The sample contains more than one DNA sequence encoding this CDR3. This chain links TRBV30 with TRBJ2-1, with D unresolved. The CDR3 runs 14 residues. V gave up 2 bases and J gave up 6 bases, with 14 bases separating them. Germline V CDR1 and CDR2: GTSNPN, SVGIG (reference sequence). CDR3 sequence reads: CAWSSIWRGNEQFF. Here the CDR3 DNA reads TGTGCCTGGAGTTCGATCTGGCGAGGCAATGAGCAGTTCTTC.

The V gene is TRBV5-1, the J gene TRBJ2-1, with TRBD2 matching over 7 bases. The ends lost 2 bases at V and 5 bases at J; junction bases unmatched: 10. CDR3 length: 16 residues. Germline lookup yields CDR1 SGHRS and CDR2 YFSETQ. Here the CDR3 reads CASSFVAGEVNNEQFF. Written as DNA, the CDR3 is TGCGCCAGCAGCTTCGTCGCGGGGGAAGTCAACAATGAGCAGTTCTTC.

The CDR3 nucleotides are TGTGCCAGCAGCTTGGGTGGCGGGAGGGCCGTTGATACGCAGTATTTT. It is translated as CASSLGGGRAVDTQYF. This rearrangement joins TRBV5-4 to TRBJ2-3, with 9 positions matching TRBD2. V shed 0 bases, J shed 6 bases, and the junction held 8 bases outside the gene matches. This CDR3 has 16 residues. Germline loops: CDR1 SGHNT, CDR2 YYREEE (reference sequence).

The gene calls are TRBV7-2 and TRBJ2-4, with unresolved D. Looked up from germline, CDR1 is SGHTA and CDR2 is FQGNSA. This CDR3 region has 16 residues. The V end was cut by 5 bases, the J end by 3 bases, with 17 bases between. The chain's CDR3 is CASSLRWSRSKNIQYF. The CDR3 DNA reads TGTGCCAGCAGCCTGAGGTGGAGCCGGAGCAAAAACATTCAGTACTTC. Using reference TRBV7-2 and TRBJ2-4 for the parts outside the CDR3, the full variable domain is GAGVSQSPSNKVTEKGKDVELRCDPISGHTALYWYRQSLGQGLEFLIYFQGNSAPDKSGLPSDRFSAERTGGSVSTLTIQRTQQEDSAVYLCASSLRWSRSKNIQYFGAGTRLSVL.

This chain links TRBV10-3 with TRBJ1-4; 8 bases are a match to TRBD1. CDR3 length: 14 amino acids. Germline lookup yields CDR1 ENHRY and CDR2 SYGVKD. Trimming took 6 bases from V and 6 from J; bases not matched to a gene: 6. CDR3 coding DNA: TGTGCCATCAGCCGGACAGGGACGGATGAAAAACTGTTTTTT. Protein sequence: CAISRTGTDEKLFF.

The chain recombines TRBV14 with TRBJ2-7, with D tentatively TRBD1 (6 bases). Per germline, CDR1 SGHDN and CDR2 FVKESK. V was cut by 2 bases and J by 5 bases, with 16 bases left in between. This CDR3 is built from 15 residues. This chain's CDR3 is CASSQIPDRDHEQYF. The CDR3 DNA is TGTGCCAGCAGCCAAATCCCGGACAGAGACCACGAGCAGTACTTC.

The V gene is TRBV13, the J gene TRBJ2-7; 14 bases agree with TRBD2. CDR3 length: 14 amino acids. Germline loops: CDR1 PRHDT, CDR2 FYEKMQ (reference sequence). V lost 4 bases and J lost 6; bases outside the gene matches: 2. The chain's CDR3 is CASSSGTSGSEQYF. The CDR3 DNA sequence: TGTGCCAGCAGCTCCGGGACTAGCGGGAGCGAGCAGTACTTC.

The chain joins TRBV5-5 to TRBJ2-3; 9 nucleotides agree with TRBD1. The germline gives CDR1 SGHKS, CDR2 YYEKEE (reference sequence). Trimming cost V 0 bases and J 4 bases; bases outside gene matches: 9. This CDR3 has 17 amino acids. CDR3 sequence (DNA): TGTGCCAGCAGCTTGGCCAGGACAGGGGTGTATTCAGATACGCAGTATTTT. Protein sequence: CASSLARTGVYSDTQYF.

The chain employs TRBV14 and TRBJ1-5, with D unresolved. V shed 2 bases and J shed 4 bases, with 6 bases lying between them. Germline-derived CDR1 and CDR2 are SGHDN and FVKESK. The CDR3 has 13 amino acids. The CDR3 here is CASSQSPNQPQHF. In DNA form, the CDR3 reads TGTGCCAGCAGCCAATCCCCTAATCAGCCCCAGCATTTT.

V gene TRBV5-4 combines with J gene TRBJ2-5, with D perhaps matching TRBD2 (7 bases). V dropped 4 bases and J dropped 9 bases, with 25 bases sitting between them. The CDR3 consists of 16 residues. Germline-derived CDR1 and CDR2 are SGHNT and YYREEE (reference sequence). The CDR3 DNA is TGTGCCAGCAGCATGGGAGGGGGGGAGCATTTAAGCGCCCAGTACTTC. This gives the protein CASSMGGGEHLSAQYF.

V usage is TRBV20-1 and J usage is TRBJ1-2; 8 bases map to TRBD1. The CDR3 is 11 residues long. Trimming at V came to 6 bases and at J to 7 bases, leaving 4 bases not matched to a gene. Germline V gives CDR1 DFQATT, CDR2 SNEGSKA (reference sequence). CDR3 sequence (DNA): TGCAGTGCGGACAGGGTACGTGGCTACACCTTC. It is translated as CSADRVRGYTF.

The chain is built from TRBV6-1 and TRBJ2-7; 9 bases match TRBD1. With 4 bases clipped from V and 0 bases from J, the junction kept 7 bases outside the gene matches. Germline V CDR1 and CDR2: MNHNS, SASEGT. This CDR3 spans 16 amino acids. Written as DNA, the CDR3 is TGTGCCAGCAGTGGAAACAGGGGGCTCGTCTCCTACGAGCAGTACTTC. It translates to CASSGNRGLVSYEQYF.

This chain connects TRBV19 to TRBJ1-2; D remains ambiguous. Between the trimmed V and J ends, which lost 6 bases and 2 bases, there was a span of 7 bases. Germline loops: CDR1 LNHDA, CDR2 SQIVND (reference sequence). The CDR3 consists of 12 residues. The CDR3 here is CASSPRNYGYTF. CDR3 bases: TGTGCCAGTAGCCCTAGGAACTATGGCTACACCTTC.

The J gene is TRBJ2-3, the V gene TRBV28, with D possibly being TRBD2 (6 bases). V lost 5 bases and J 3 bases, leaving 12 bases between the germline ends. Germline values: CDR1 MDHEN, CDR2 SYDVKM. This CDR3 spans 14 amino acids. CDR3 protein: CASSRGDRTDTQYF. The CDR3 nucleotides read TGTGCCAGCAGTCGCGGGGATAGAACAGATACGCAGTATTTT.

The gene calls are TRBV29-1 and TRBJ2-1; possibly TRBD2 for D (6 bases). The V end lost 6 bases, the J end lost 9 bases, and 24 bases lay between the germline ends. CDR3 length: 15 residues. Per the germline V gene, CDR1 is SQVTM and CDR2 is ANQGSEA. The CDR3 bases are TGCAGCGTAGGGACTCCCCGGGACTCCCCGAGTGAGCAGTTCTTC. Amino acids: CSVGTPRDSPSEQFF.

About this clone: A read error may account for a junction end that differs from germline. This specimen includes other DNA sequences encoding the same CDR3. This chain links TRBV5-1 with TRBJ2-3, with D uncertain. Germline V gene sequence: CDR1 SGHRS, CDR2 YFSETQ. The CDR3 totals 13 residues. Written as DNA, the CDR3 is TGCGCCAGCAGCTTGTCCGGCACAGATACACAGTATTTT. Its translation: CASSLSGTDTQYF.

The rearrangement uses TRBV5-1 and TRBJ2-3, with no clear D. CDR1 is SGHRS and CDR2 is YFSETQ in the germline V gene. The length of the CDR3 is 12 residues. Trimming stripped 2 bases from V and 6 bases from J, with 7 bases between. CDR3 nucleotide sequence: TGCGCCAGCAGCTTCGACGGGGATACGCAGTATTTT. Its protein product is CASSFDGDTQYF.

The rearrangement links TRBV10-2 to TRBJ2-7; D possibly corresponds to TRBD1 (6 bases). The germline gives CDR1 WSHSY, CDR2 SAAADI. The CDR3 has 13 amino acids. The V gene lost 4 bases and the J gene lost 2 bases, with 9 bases spanning the gap. The DNA for the CDR3 is TGCGCCAGCAGTGTGGGACAAACCTACGAGCAGTACTTC. Amino acid sequence: CASSVGQTYEQYF.

The J gene is TRBJ1-2, the V gene TRBV7-9; unclear D gene. This CDR3 has 13 residues. V lost 5 bases and J lost 8, with 15 bases in between. Germline CDR1 reads SEHNR; CDR2 reads FQNEAQ (reference sequence). CDR3 residues: CASSGQAGGGYTF. The CDR3 DNA is TGTGCCAGCAGCGGCCAGGCCGGCGGGGGCTACACCTTC.

The chain recombines TRBV28 with TRBJ2-7, with D possibly matching TRBD1 (5 bases). The CDR3 is made up of 13 amino acids. With 2 bases removed from V and 7 bases from J, the gap between germline ends came to 12 bases. CDR1 MDHEN and CDR2 SYDVKM come from the germline V gene. CDR3 bases: TGTGCCAGCAGTTTAGTCAGGGAAGGAGAGCAGTACTTC. Protein sequence: CASSLVREGEQYF.

The chain uses TRBV30 and TRBJ1-5; D uncertain. Germline CDR1 GTSNPN, CDR2 SVGIG (reference sequence). Trimming shortened V by 0 bases and J by 3 bases, and 9 bases separated the two germline ends. The CDR3 runs to 14 residues. The CDR3 region is CAWSVDSVNQPQHF. The CDR3, as DNA: TGTGCCTGGAGTGTAGACTCAGTCAATCAGCCCCAGCATTTT.

The chain is built from TRBV6-1 and TRBJ2-1, with 9 bases identical to TRBD2. CDR3 length: 13 residues. After removal of 7 bases from V and 6 bases from J, the junction contained 4 bases not matched to a gene. Germline CDR1 reads MNHNS; CDR2 reads SASEGT. The CDR3 is CASTTSGVNEQFF. CDR3 in DNA: TGTGCCAGCACGACTAGCGGCGTCAATGAGCAGTTCTTC.

The rearrangement joins TRBV5-6 to TRBJ2-3, with 7 bases identical to TRBD2. Looked up from germline, CDR1 is SGHDT and CDR2 is YYEEEE. The V gene end was trimmed by 0 bases and the J gene end by 4 bases; junction bases not matched to a gene: 8. This CDR3 is 16 amino acids long. CDR3 DNA sequence: TGTGCCAGCAGCTTGGAATGGGGGAGGGCCGCAGATACGCAGTATTTT. Translating it yields CASSLEWGRAADTQYF.

V usage is TRBV10-3 and J usage is TRBJ1-5; D is ambiguous. The CDR3 extends over 12 amino acids. The germline CDR1 and CDR2 sequences are ENHRY and SYGVKD. The V end was cut by 4 bases, the J end by 5 bases, with 6 bases between. CDR3 DNA: TGTGCCATCAGTGGCGGTGATCAGCCCCAGCATTTT. Protein product: CAISGGDQPQHF.

This chain uses TRBV5-8 with TRBJ2-3; possibly TRBD2 for D (5 bases). The CDR3 is 16 residues long. Germline CDR1 is SGHTS and CDR2 is YDEGEE. The V gene lost 5 bases and the J gene lost 3 bases, with 19 bases spanning the gap. The CDR3 DNA reads as TGTGCCAGCAGTAAGCCATTGGGAGTTGGTACAGATACGCAGTATTTT. Protein sequence: CASSKPLGVGTDTQYF.

This chain joins TRBV10-1 and TRBJ2-3, with D hard to call. CDR3 length: 13 amino acids. Trimming pared 3 bases from V and 5 bases from J, leaving 9 bases between. From germline, CDR1 is WNHNN and CDR2 SYGVQD (reference sequence). The CDR3 reads CASSERNRDTQYF. The CDR3 region has the DNA TGCGCCAGCAGTGAACGGAACAGAGATACGCAGTATTTT.